The 11 T cell receptor beta chains below were found in one sample sequenced in a study of blood T cell repertoires in COVID-19. The repertoire was sequenced with immunoSEQ multiplex PCR; TCRdb's copy has only in-frame clones and lacks some. The table lists 250,000 or so clones, around nine tenths of them singletons. The sequenced material came from peripheral blood. Receptor source: a man aged 35 to 55 with active or convalescent COVID-19.

The rearrangement joins TRBV6-6 to TRBJ2-7; weak D call: TRBD2 (7 bases). The CDR3 length is 16 residues. Germline values: CDR1 MNHNY, CDR2 SVGAGI (reference sequence). The germline V and J ends were trimmed by 7 bases and 4 bases, with 23 bases remaining between them. Here the CDR3 DNA reads TGTGCCAGCACCCCGGGACTAACAGGAGGGGGATACGAGCAGTACTTC. This sequence encodes CASTPGLTGGGYEQYF.

The rearrangement uses TRBV28 and TRBJ2-7; possibly TRBD2 for D (6 bases). This CDR3 comprises 14 residues. Germline values: CDR1 MDHEN, CDR2 SYDVKM. Trimming left V 6 bases short and J 2 bases short, with 14 bases between. Written as DNA, the CDR3 is TGTGCCAGCAGCGCCGGGGAGGTTGCCTACGAGCAGTACTTC. Amino acid sequence: CASSAGEVAYEQYF.

The V call is TRBV5-1, the J call TRBJ2-7; D is undetermined. The CDR3 is 14 amino acids. V lost 0 bases and J 5 bases, leaving 12 bases between the germline ends. Germline CDR1 SGHRS, CDR2 YFSETQ. CDR3 protein: CASSLAFLDNEQYF. DNA for the CDR3: TGCGCCAGCAGCTTGGCATTCCTTGACAACGAGCAGTACTTC.

In DNA form, the CDR3 reads TGTGCCAGTAGTAGGTACGTCGGGGAAACTGAAGCTTTCTTT. It is translated as CASSRYVGETEAFF. The V gene is TRBV19, the J gene TRBJ1-1; D remains ambiguous. The CDR3 is 14 residues long. Per the germline V gene, CDR1 is LNHDA and CDR2 is SQIVND (reference sequence). V was shortened by 4 bases and J by 5 bases, with 14 bases between the two germline ends.

The CDR3 nucleotides read TGTGCCAGCAGCGGCCGGGACAGGGGTAGCACCGGGGAGCTGTTTTTT. Residues: CASSGRDRGSTGELFF. The chain combines TRBV5-6 with TRBJ2-2, with TRBD1 matching 10 bases. This CDR3 comprises 16 residues. J lost 4 bases, V lost 4 bases, and 7 bases had no gene match. Germline CDR1 SGHDT, CDR2 YYEEEE.

The table lists this clone with a count of one. The chain has TRBV7-9 and TRBJ2-7; tentative D call: TRBD1 (6 bases). The length of the CDR3 is 12 residues. Germline V lookup: CDR1 SEHNR, CDR2 FQNEAQ (reference sequence). Trimming removed 5 bases from V and 3 bases from J, with 8 bases in between. The CDR3 loop is CASSGQLYEQYF. CDR3 sequence (DNA): TGTGCCAGCAGCGGACAGCTCTACGAGCAGTACTTC.

This clone was seen once. The chain recombines TRBV6-5 with TRBJ1-6, with D possibly matching TRBD1 (5 bases). Germline CDR1 MNHEY, CDR2 SVGAGI. Trimming took 6 bases from V and 0 from J, leaving 9 bases between them. CDR3 length equals 15 residues. The CDR3 region is CASRRDSSYNSPLHF. DNA for the CDR3: TGTGCCAGCAGGCGAGACAGCTCCTATAATTCACCCCTCCACTTT.

This chain uses TRBV28 with TRBJ1-1; TRBD1 is a possible D gene (5 bases). The CDR3 sequence is 13 residues long. CDR1 is MDHEN, CDR2 SYDVKM, per germline. The V end lost 7 bases, the J end lost 3 bases, and 12 bases lay between the germline ends. CDR3 DNA sequence: TGTGCCAGCACTTCTCCAGGGTACACTGAAGCTTTCTTT. Encoded protein: CASTSPGYTEAFF.

The rearrangement joins TRBV3-1 (or the pseudogene TRBV3-2) to TRBJ2-7; TRBD2 matches at 8 bases. CDR3 size: 15 residues. V trimming: 5 bases; J trimming: 4 bases; junction bases outside the gene matches: 10. CDR1 is LGHDT, CDR2 YNNKEL, per germline (reference sequence). The CDR3 loop is CASSLSGGLLYEQYF. CDR3 in DNA: TGTGCCAGCAGCTTGAGCGGGGGCCTACTTTACGAGCAGTACTTC.

J is TRBJ2-7 and V is TRBV5-1; possibly TRBD1 for D (6 bases). CDR1 and CDR2 from the germline V gene are SGHRS and YFSETQ. Trimming pared 9 bases from V and 9 bases from J, leaving 22 bases between. The length of the CDR3 is 13 residues. The CDR3 region has the DNA TGCGCCACTTACATAGACAGGTTCGATACGCAGTACTTC. Translating gives CATYIDRFDTQYF.

The chain combines TRBV28 with TRBJ1-2, with D possibly TRBD1 on 6 matching bases. Germline CDR1 reads MDHEN; CDR2 reads SYDVKM. CDR3 length: 13 amino acids. Trimming removed 1 base at V and 8 bases at J, with 11 bases between. The CDR3 loop reads CASSLYRDRGYTF. Here the CDR3 DNA reads TGTGCCAGCAGTTTATACAGGGATCGCGGCTACACCTTC.